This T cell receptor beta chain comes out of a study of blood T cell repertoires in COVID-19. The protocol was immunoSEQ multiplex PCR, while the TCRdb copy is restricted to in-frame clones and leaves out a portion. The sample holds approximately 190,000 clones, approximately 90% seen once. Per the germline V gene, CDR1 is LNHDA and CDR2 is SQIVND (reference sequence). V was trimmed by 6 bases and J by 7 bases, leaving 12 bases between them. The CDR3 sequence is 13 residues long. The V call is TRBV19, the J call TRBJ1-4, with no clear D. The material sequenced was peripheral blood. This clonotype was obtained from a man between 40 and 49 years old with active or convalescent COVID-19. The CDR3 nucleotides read TGTGCCAGTAGAAGCTTGGGCAGTGAAAAACTGTTTTTT. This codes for CASRSLGSEKLFF.